Sequencing of this T cell receptor beta chain was carried out in a study of OX40 agonist ivuxolimab in advanced cancers. Broader study findings: Specificity for antigen went undetermined in the expanded peripheral T cells.

Libraries were prepared by immunoSEQ multiplex PCR; TCRdb keeps only in-frame clonotypes and omits some of them. The sample shows more than 45,000 clones, around 77% of them seen only once. Trimming removed 6 bases from V and 1 base from J; junction bases left unmatched: 5. Germline CDR1 reads SNHLY; CDR2 reads FYNNEI. The CDR3 spans 14 residues. As regards this clone: Its antigen is currently unknown.

The chain combines TRBV2 with TRBJ1-2; 7 bases agree with TRBD1. The sample was CD4+ or CD8+ T cells sorted from blood, taken in a trial of the OX40 agonist ivuxolimab. This clonotype was sampled from an adult with an advanced solid tumor such as melanoma, head and neck, liver or kidney cancer. The CDR3 protein is CASREGQNNYGYTF. The CDR3 DNA sequence: TGTGCCAGCAGGGAGGGACAGAATAACTATGGCTACACCTTC.